This T cell receptor beta chain is drawn from a study of blood T cell repertoires in COVID-19. Study overall: T cells, B-cell-depleted T cells, or PBMCs supplied cDNA or gDNA.

The repertoire was sequenced with immunoSEQ multiplex PCR; TCRdb's copy has only in-frame clones and lacks some. The table shows 55,000 to 95,000 clones, with 81% occurring only once. The CDR3 consists of 11 residues. Trimming stripped 1 base from V and 3 bases from J, with 4 bases between. Per the germline V gene, CDR1 is DFQATT and CDR2 is SNEGSKA (reference sequence). The TCR comes from an older woman with acute or convalescent COVID-19. The specimen sequenced was peripheral blood. The genes are TRBV20-1 and TRBJ2-7; no clear D. The CDR3 region is CSARGSYEQYF. The CDR3 nucleotides are TGCAGTGCTAGAGGTAGCTACGAGCAGTACTTC.